This T cell receptor (beta chain) was identified in a study of CD8 T cells in ankylosing spondylitis (dated by TCRdb to about 2017). Regarding the research as a whole: T cell receptor beta repertoires were profiled in healthy donors and ankylosing spondylitis patients so that disease-linked TCR variants could be found. Peripheral blood samples were taken, and synovial fluid was additionally collected from ankylosing spondylitis patients. The full study cohort comprised some 27 ankylosing spondylitis patients and over a hundred healthy donors. Results the study describes overall, beyond this receptor: Blood from ankylosing spondylitis patients appeared to be characterized by a TCR beta motif made up of several highly homologous amino acid variants. Some TCR beta motif variants had previously been reported in synovial fluid and blood of reactive arthritis patients, which suggested common disease-initiation mechanisms. According to the report, matched synovial fluid samples from ankylosing spondylitis patients were significantly enriched for the disease-linked clones. The disease-linked clones showed a CD8+ phenotype and occurred at relatively low frequencies in peripheral blood.

Data came from an Illumina HiSeq 2500. Quantitative 5'-RACE with molecular barcodes was the method used to prepare the TCR beta libraries. On the authors' methods: Disease-linked TCR variants were identified with a new computational method built on a probabilistic model of VDJ rearrangement. The public reads were run again by TCRdb, first through fastp at Q25 and then through MiXCR, and only productive beta chains were kept. Entries that share a CDR3 protein sequence are merged under the most common genes and DNA. V and J calls and clone size were set by TCRdb, not the authors. Within this sample are tens of thousands of distinct CDR3 sequences, with around 30% of them counted one time only. The ten top clones hold about 60% of the sample. This clonotype was detected only a few times. This receptor's antigen is unknown. The input lacks base qualities; no much larger clone sits a single base away. Sequencing was done on a sample of blood, either unsorted or a sorted T cell fraction (not recorded which). The clonotype comes from a male donor with ankylosing spondylitis or in good health (not recorded which).

The CDR3 loop reads CSARRRRGYQETQYF. The bases are TGCAGTGCCCGGCGGCGCAGGGGCTACCAAGAGACCCAGTACTTC. Recombination joined TRBV20-1 with TRBJ2-5, and TRBD1 may be the D gene, going by 6 matching bases. The CDR3 sequence holds 15 residues, the cysteine and phenylalanine included. Of all the DNA, just the CDR3 is kept, 45 bases in frame from base 1. From the germline V gene (reference sequence), CDR1 is DFQATT and CDR2 is SNEGSKA. V is reduced by 6 bases and J by 0 bases, leaving a spacing of 17 bases between them.